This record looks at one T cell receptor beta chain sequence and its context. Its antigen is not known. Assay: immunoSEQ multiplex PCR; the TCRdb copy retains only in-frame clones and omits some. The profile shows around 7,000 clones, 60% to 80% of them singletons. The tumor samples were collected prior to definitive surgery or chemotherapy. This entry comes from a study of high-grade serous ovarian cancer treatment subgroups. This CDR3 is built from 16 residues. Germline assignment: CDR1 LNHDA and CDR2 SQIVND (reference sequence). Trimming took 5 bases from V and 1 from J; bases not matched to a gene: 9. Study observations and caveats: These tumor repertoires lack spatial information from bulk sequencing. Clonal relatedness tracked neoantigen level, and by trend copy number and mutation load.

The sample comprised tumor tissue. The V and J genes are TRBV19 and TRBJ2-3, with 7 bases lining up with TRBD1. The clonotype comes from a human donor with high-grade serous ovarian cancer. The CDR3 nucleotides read TGTGCCAGTAGTCCCCGGACAGGCGTCCGCACAGATACGCAGTATTTT. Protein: CASSPRTGVRTDTQYF.